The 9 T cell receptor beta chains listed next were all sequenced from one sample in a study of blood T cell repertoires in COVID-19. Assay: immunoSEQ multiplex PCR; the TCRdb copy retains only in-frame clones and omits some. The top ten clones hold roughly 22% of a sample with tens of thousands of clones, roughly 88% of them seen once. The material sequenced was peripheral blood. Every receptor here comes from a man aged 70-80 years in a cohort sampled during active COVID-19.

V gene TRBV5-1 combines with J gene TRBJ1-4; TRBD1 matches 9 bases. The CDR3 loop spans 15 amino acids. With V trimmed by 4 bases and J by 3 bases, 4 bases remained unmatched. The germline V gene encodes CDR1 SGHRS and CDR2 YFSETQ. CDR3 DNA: TGCGCCAGCAGCACGGGGACAGGGTCTAATGAAAAACTGTTTTTT. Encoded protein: CASSTGTGSNEKLFF.

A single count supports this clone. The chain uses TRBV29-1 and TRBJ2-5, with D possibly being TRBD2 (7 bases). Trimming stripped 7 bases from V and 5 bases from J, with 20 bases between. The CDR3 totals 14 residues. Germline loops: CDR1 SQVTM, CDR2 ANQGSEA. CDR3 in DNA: TGCAGCGCCACCCCTGGAGGGAGGGGGGAGACCCAGTACTTC. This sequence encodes CSATPGGRGETQYF.

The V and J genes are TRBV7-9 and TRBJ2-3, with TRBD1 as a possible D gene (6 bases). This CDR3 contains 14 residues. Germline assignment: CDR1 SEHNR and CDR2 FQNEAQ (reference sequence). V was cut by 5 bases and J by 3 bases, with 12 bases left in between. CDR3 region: CASSPTGSTDTQYF. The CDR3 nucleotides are TGTGCCAGCAGCCCCACAGGGTCGACAGATACGCAGTATTTT.

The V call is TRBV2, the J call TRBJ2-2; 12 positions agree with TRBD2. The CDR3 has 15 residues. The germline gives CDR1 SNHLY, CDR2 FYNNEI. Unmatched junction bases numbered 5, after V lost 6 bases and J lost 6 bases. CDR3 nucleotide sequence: TGTGCCAGCAGGGCGACTAGCGGGAGTCCCGGGGAGCTGTTTTTT. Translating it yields CASRATSGSPGELFF. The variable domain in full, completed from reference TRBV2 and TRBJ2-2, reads EPEVTQTPSHQVTQMGQEVILRCVPISNHLYFYWYRQILGQKVEFLVSFYNNEISEKSEIFDDQFSVERPDGSNFTLKIRSTKLEDSAMYFCASRATSGSPGELFFGEGSRLTVL.

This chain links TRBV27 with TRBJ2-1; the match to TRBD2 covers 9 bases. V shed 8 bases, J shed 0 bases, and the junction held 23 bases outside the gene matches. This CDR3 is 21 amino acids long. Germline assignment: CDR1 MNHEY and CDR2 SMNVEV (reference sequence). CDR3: CASHKVGCGRAFSGSYNEQFF. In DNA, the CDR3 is TGTGCCAGCCACAAGGTCGGGTGCGGGAGGGCCTTTTCGGGCTCCTACAATGAGCAGTTCTTC.

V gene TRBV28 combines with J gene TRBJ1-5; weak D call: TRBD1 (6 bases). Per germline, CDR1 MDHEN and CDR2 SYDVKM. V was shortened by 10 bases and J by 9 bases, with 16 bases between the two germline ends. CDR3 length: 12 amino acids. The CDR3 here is CATRTVPGPQHF. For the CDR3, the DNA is TGTGCCACCAGGACAGTCCCAGGGCCCCAGCATTTT.

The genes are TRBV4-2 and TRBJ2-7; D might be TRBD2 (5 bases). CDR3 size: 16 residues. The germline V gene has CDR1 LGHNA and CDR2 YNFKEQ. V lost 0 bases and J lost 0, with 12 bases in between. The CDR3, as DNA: TGTGCCAGCAGCCAAGAACTCGCGGGCTCCTCCTACGAGCAGTACTTC. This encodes CASSQELAGSSYEQYF.

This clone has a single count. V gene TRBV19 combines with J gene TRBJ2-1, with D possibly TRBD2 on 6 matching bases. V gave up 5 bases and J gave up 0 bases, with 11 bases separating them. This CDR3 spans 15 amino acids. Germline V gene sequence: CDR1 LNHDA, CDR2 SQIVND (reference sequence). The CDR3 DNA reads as TGTGCCAGTAGTCCTGGAGGGACCTCCTACAATGAGCAGTTCTTC. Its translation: CASSPGGTSYNEQFF. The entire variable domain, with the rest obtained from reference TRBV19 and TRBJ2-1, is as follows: DGGITQSPKYLFRKEGQNVTLSCEQNLNHDAMYWYRQDPGQGLRLIYYSQIVNDFQKGDIAEGYSVSREKKESFPLTVTSAQKNPTAFYLCASSPGGTSYNEQFFGPGTRLTVL.

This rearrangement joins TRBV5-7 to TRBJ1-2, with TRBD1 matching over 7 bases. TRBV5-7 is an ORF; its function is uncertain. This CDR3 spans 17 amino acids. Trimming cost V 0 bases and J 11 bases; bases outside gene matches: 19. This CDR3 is CASSLEGLSRTGIGYTF. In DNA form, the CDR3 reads TGTGCCAGCAGCTTGGAGGGCTTAAGCAGGACAGGTATCGGTTACACCTTC.